The source of this T cell receptor beta chain is a study of cytomegalovirus exposure and HLA in healthy donors. Repertoires were generated with immunoSEQ multiplex PCR, while TCRdb's copy carries only in-frame clones and drops some. The table shows 120,000 or so clones, with 70% to 90% occurring only once. Of note for this clone: As yet, its antigen is unknown.

Study-wide findings and caveats: Listed as cytomegalovirus-associated were around 160 TCR beta chains.

Sequenced: PBMCs. The source of this sequence is a woman under 30 in good health and CMV-seronegative.

The CDR3 loop reads CSVGWGGRTEAFF. CDR3 coding DNA: TGCAGCGTTGGTTGGGGGGGACGGACTGAAGCTTTCTTT. The chain couples TRBV29-1 to TRBJ1-1; D is possibly TRBD1 (5 bases). The ends were cut back, 4 bases at V and 5 bases at J, with 14 bases in the middle. The CDR3 is 13 amino acids. The germline CDR1 and CDR2 sequences are SQVTM and ANQGSEA.